Listed here is a single T cell receptor (beta chain). Whole blood served as the source of total RNA, and no T cell sorting took place. This sample was included in a study of monozygotic twins with inflammatory bowel disease. Germline V gene lookup returns CDR1 KGHDR and CDR2 SFDVKD. The CDR3 covers 15 residues. Using the 5' RACE reads, TCRdb records one entry per CDR3 protein without DNA. The sample's table shows under 350,000 distinct CDR3 sequences. The receptor's source is a human donor with ulcerative colitis or Crohn's disease, or a healthy co-twin of an affected twin (not recorded which). V gene TRBV24-1 combines with J gene TRBJ2-3. The sample taken for sequencing was blood. Here the CDR3 reads CATSDLDGPPDTQYF.